This TCR beta chain was retrieved from a study of radiotherapy plus CTLA-4 blockade in lung cancer. Some clones are missing from TCRdb's copy, which holds only in-frame ones; the method was immunoSEQ multiplex PCR. The table includes roughly 59,000 clones, less than 75% detected once. The V gene's germline CDR1 is GTSNPN and CDR2 SVGIG (reference sequence). The CDR3 consists of 13 residues. V lost 2 bases and J 13 bases, leaving 21 bases between the germline ends. Those with chemo-refractory metastatic non-small-cell lung cancer were treated with focal radiation combined with CTLA-4 blockade using ipilimumab.

The source material was peripheral blood, sampled from a patient treated with radiotherapy plus ipilimumab. This sequence originates from a human donor with non-small cell lung cancer whose response to radiotherapy plus ipilimumab could not be evaluated. The rearrangement links TRBV30 to TRBJ2-7, with D maybe TRBD2 (6 bases). Here the CDR3 reads CAWSPARAGGLYF. The CDR3 nucleotides are TGTGCCTGGAGTCCCGCCAGGGCAGGAGGGTTATACTTC.